The following is a T cell receptor (beta chain) sequence with its context. This clonotype has a count of ten or more. Its antigen is unknown. Base qualities are not provided; no much larger clone lies one nucleotide away. The CDR3 spans 13 residues, from the cysteine through the phenylalanine. Only the CDR3 region is kept as DNA, spanning 39 bases read in frame from base 1. V loses 5 bases, J loses 4 bases, and the germline ends lie 12 bases apart. CDR1 is given as WNHNN and CDR2 as SYGVQD, both from the germline V gene (reference sequence). The sample comes from a study of CD8+CD57+ T cells in acquired aplastic anemia (dated by TCRdb to the late 2010s). For the study in its entirety: DNA extracted from sorted CD4+ and CD8+ cells had a mean of approximately 3.5 ug, with a range of roughly 0.19 to 27.4 ug. CD8+CD57+ expansion was defined as frequency above the mean frequency observed in healthy subjects.

The paper as a whole reports these results and caveats: Some 27 CD8+ CDR3 sequences were found in both patients and controls but appeared to be highly expressed in patients and within the immunodominant clones of the patients. No significant difference in CD8+ Simpson's diversity was found between patients and healthy controls (P=0.060).

Patients chosen for sequencing had shown expansion of CD8+CD57+ cells by flow cytometry. Severe acquired aplastic anemia was diagnosed in all patients according to International Study of Aplastic Anemia and Agranulocytosis and Camitta criteria. No patient had received any therapy when blood was sampled. In the study, sorted CD4+ and CD8+ blood T cells from patients with severe aplastic anemia and from healthy subjects underwent deep sequencing of TCR repertoires. Patients were enrolled under clinicaltrials.gov protocols 00001620, 01623167, 00001397, 00071045, 00081523 and 00961064 in the USA. Ficoll-Paque density gradient centrifugation was used to isolate peripheral blood mononuclear cells. Before DNA extraction, CD4+ and CD8+ T cells were sorted by FACS or by magnetic beads. Genomic DNA served as template for TCR beta VDJ combination and CDR3 sequence profiling. An Illumina HiSeq 2000 was the platform used for TCR repertoire sequencing. Regarding the original processing steps: TRBV/TRBJ rearrangement plots, CDR3 size and DJ length profiles, and Simpson's diversity index were used to evaluate the repertoires. The most abundant DNA sequence in the deep sequencing data was defined as the immunodominant clone. CDR3 amino acid sequences were checked for sharing between subjects and were compared against published repertoires and the VDJdb database. The raw public reads went through TCRdb reprocessing: fastp at Q25, MiXCR clone calling, in-frame beta chains kept. Each CDR3 protein appears once, grouped with its most common genes and DNA. The V and J calls follow TCRdb's processing rather than the paper's. This sample comprises roughly 500,000 distinct CDR3 sequences, roughly 34% of them detected only once. The top ten clonotypes cover less than 0.85% of the sample.

Sample: sorted CD4+, CD8+, or CD8+CD57+ T cells (not recorded which) from PBMCs. The clonotype comes from a human donor with aplastic anemia. Rearrangement joined TRBV10-1 to TRBJ2-7, with a tentative D gene TRBD1 over 5 matching bases. The DNA sequence follows: TGCGCCAGCAGTTACGTAAAGGGGTACGAGCAGTACTTC. This translates into CASSYVKGYEQYF.